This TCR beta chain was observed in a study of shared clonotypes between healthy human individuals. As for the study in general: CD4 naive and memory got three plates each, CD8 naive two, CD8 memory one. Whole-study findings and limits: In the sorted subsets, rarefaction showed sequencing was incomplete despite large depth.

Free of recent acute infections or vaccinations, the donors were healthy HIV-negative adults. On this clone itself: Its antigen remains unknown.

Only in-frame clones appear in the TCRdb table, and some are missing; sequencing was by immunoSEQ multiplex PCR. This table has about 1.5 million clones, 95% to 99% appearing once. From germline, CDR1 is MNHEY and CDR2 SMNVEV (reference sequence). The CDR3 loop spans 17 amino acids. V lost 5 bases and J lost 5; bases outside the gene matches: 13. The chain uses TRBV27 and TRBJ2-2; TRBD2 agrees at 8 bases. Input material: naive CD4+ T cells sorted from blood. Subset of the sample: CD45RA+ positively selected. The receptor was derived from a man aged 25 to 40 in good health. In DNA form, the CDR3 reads TGTGCCAGCAGTCCGTACTCTACTAGCGGACGTACCGGGGAGCTGTTTTTT. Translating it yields CASSPYSTSGRTGELFF.